Described below is a single TCR beta chain sequence and its context. Its antigen remains unidentified. The sample is drawn from a study of vaccination effects on CD4 cells after COVID-19. This CDR3 is built from 15 residues. V was pared by 0 bases and J by 0 bases, with 8 bases between. CDR1 and CDR2 (germline): SEHNR, FQNEAQ (reference sequence). Following 10 days of culture, CD4+ T cells were isolated. Libraries were prepared by immunoSEQ multiplex PCR; TCRdb keeps only in-frame clonotypes and omits some of them. The sample consists of approximately 30,000 clones, around three fifths of them appearing once.

Here the sequenced sample was CD4+ T cells from PBMCs cultured without peptide, taken before COVID-19 vaccination. The clonotype was recovered from a human donor who received a COVID-19 vaccine. The J gene is TRBJ1-2, the V gene TRBV7-9; no clear D. The CDR3 nucleotides read TGTGCCAGCAGCTTAGCGCATGGCACTAACTATGGCTACACCTTC. Protein product: CASSLAHGTNYGYTF.